This T cell receptor (beta chain) comes out of a study of blood T cell repertoires in COVID-19. As for the study in general: PBMCs, B-cell-depleted T cells, or T cells were the source of the cDNA or gDNA that made up the material.

Patients at the Seattle site were enrolled during active infection and followed longitudinally. Generated by immunoSEQ multiplex PCR, the TCRdb table keeps only in-frame clones and is missing some. Of more than 300,000 clones listed, around 88% are singletons. Germline CDR1 and CDR2: SNHLY and FYNNEI. Losses at the gene ends were 4 bases for V and 2 bases for J; bases not matched to a gene: 3. CDR3 length: 16 residues. The receptor's source is a woman aged 25 to 45 with COVID-19, enrolled during active disease. The specimen was peripheral blood. The rearrangement uses TRBV2 and TRBJ2-6, with 9 bases matching TRBD1. Here the CDR3 reads CASSGDRETGANVLTF. The CDR3 DNA is TGTGCCAGCAGTGGGGACAGGGAGACTGGGGCCAACGTCCTGACTTTC.